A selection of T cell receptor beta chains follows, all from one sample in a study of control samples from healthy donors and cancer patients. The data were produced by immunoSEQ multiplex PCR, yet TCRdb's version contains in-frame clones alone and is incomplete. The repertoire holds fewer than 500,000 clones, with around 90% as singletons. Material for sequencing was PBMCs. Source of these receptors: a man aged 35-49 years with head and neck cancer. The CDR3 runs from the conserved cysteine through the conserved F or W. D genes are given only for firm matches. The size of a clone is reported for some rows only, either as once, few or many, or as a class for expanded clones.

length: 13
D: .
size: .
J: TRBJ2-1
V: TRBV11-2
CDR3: CASSLDFPAEQFF
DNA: TGTGCCAGCAGCTTAGATTTTCCCGCTGAGCAGTTCTTC

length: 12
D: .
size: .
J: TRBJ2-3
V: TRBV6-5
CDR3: CASERTFDTQYF
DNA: TGTGCCAGCGAAAGGACATTTGATACGCAGTATTTT

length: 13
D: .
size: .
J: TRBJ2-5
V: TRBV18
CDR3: CASSPQTEETQYF
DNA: TGTGCCAGCTCACCACAAACCGAAGAGACCCAGTACTTC

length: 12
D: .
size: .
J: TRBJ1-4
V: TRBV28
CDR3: CASRSGREKLFF
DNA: TGTGCCAGCAGGTCAGGGAGGGAAAAACTGTTTTTT

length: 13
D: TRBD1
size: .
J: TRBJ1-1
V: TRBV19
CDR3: CASSIQGDTEAFF
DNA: TGTGCCAGTAGTATCCAGGGGGACACTGAAGCTTTCTTT

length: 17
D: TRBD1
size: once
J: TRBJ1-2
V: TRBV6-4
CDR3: CASSAYPRTGRSGGYTF
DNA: TGTGCCAGCAGTGCGTACCCTCGGACAGGGCGTTCGGGAGGCTACACCTTC

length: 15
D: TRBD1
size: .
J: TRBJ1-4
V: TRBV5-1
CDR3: CASSPTGTGVEKLFF
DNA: TGCGCCAGCAGCCCGACCGGGACAGGCGTAGAAAAACTGTTTTTT

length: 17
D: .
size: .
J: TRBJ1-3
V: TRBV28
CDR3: CASRLRGAMSSGNTIYF
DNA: TGTGCCAGCCGTTTGCGGGGGGCTATGAGCTCTGGAAACACCATATATTTT

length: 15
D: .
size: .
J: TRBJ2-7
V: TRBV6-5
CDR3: CASSYLAGGSYEQYF
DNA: TGTGCCAGCAGTTACTTGGCAGGAGGGTCCTACGAGCAGTACTTC

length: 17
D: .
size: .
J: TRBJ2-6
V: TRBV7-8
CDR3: CASSPIYGLSGANVLTF
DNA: TGTGCCAGCAGCCCCATATACGGCCTCTCTGGGGCCAACGTCCTGACTTTC

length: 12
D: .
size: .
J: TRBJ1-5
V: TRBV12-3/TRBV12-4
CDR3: CASSLSGQPQHF
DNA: TGTGCCAGCAGTTTATCCGGTCAGCCCCAGCATTTT

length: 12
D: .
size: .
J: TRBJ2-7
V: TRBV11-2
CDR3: CASSPSSYEQYF
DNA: TGTGCCAGCAGCCCCAGCTCCTACGAGCAGTACTTC

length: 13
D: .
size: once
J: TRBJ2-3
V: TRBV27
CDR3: CASSLEGARAQYF
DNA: TGTGCCAGCAGTTTGGAGGGGGCACGGGCGCAGTATTTT

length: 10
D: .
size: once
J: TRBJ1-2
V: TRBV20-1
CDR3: CSAPQYGYTF
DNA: TGCAGTGCTCCTCAATATGGCTACACCTTC

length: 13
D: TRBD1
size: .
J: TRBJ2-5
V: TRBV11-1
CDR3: CATLGQGAETQYF
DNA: TGTGCCACCCTCGGACAGGGAGCCGAGACCCAGTACTTC

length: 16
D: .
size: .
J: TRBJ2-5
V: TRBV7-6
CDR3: CASSRDWNRPTETQYF
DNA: TGTGCCAGCAGCAGAGATTGGAACCGCCCTACGGAGACCCAGTACTTC

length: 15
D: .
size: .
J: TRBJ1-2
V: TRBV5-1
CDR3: CASSSELGDNYGYTF
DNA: TGCGCCAGCAGCTCGGAACTAGGGGATAACTATGGCTACACCTTC

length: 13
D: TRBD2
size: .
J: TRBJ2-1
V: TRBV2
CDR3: CASRGEGLLRKFF
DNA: TGTGCCAGCAGGGGGGAGGGCCTCCTGCGGAAGTTCTTC

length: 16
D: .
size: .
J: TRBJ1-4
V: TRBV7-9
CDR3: CASSFSLQGTGEKLFF
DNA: TGTGCCAGCAGCTTTTCCTTACAGGGTACAGGTGAAAAACTGTTTTTT

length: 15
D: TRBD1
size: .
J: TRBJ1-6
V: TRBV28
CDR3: CASSFPQGLGSPLHF
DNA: TGTGCCAGCAGTTTCCCACAGGGGCTGGGCTCACCCCTCCACTTT

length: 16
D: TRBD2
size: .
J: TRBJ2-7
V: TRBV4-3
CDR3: CASSQPGGGATYEQYF
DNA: TGCGCCAGCAGCCAGCCGGGCGGGGGGGCTACATACGAGCAGTACTTC

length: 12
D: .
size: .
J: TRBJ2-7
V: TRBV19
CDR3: CASSMGDYEQYF
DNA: TGTGCCAGTAGTATGGGGGACTACGAGCAGTACTTC

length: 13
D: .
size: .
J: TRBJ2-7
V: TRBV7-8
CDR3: CASSLAGEYEQYF
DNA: TGTGCCAGCAGCTTAGCCGGAGAGTACGAGCAGTACTTC

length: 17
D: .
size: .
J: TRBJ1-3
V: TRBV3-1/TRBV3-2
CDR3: CASSRKGQLSSGNTIYF
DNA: TGTGCCAGCAGCCGTAAAGGACAGCTCAGCTCTGGAAACACCATATATTTT

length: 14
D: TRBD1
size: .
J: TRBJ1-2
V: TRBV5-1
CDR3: CASSFLQGEGGYTF
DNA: TGCGCCAGCAGCTTTCTACAGGGGGAGGGTGGCTACACCTTC

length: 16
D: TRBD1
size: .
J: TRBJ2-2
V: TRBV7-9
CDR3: CASTFGTGGDTGELFF
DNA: TGTGCCAGCACCTTTGGGACAGGGGGGGACACCGGGGAGCTGTTTTTT

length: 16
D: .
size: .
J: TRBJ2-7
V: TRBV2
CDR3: CASSEFVGAGAGEQYF
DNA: TGTGCCAGCAGTGAATTCGTAGGGGCCGGCGCGGGCGAGCAGTACTTC

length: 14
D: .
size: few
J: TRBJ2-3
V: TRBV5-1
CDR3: CASSFNGPTDTQYF
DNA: TGCGCCAGCAGCTTTAACGGCCCCACAGATACGCAGTATTTT

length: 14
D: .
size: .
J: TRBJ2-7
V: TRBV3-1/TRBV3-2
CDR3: CASSQGAGSYEQYF
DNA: TGTGCCAGCAGCCAGGGAGCCGGGTCCTACGAGCAGTACTTC

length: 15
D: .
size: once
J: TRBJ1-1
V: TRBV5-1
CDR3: CASSLAVAFRTEAFF
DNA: TGCGCCAGCAGCTTGGCGGTGGCCTTCCGCACTGAAGCTTTCTTT

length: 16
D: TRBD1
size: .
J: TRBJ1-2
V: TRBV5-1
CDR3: CASSLASLGDSYGYTF
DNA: TGCGCCAGCAGCTTGGCGTCGCTAGGGGACAGCTATGGCTACACCTTC

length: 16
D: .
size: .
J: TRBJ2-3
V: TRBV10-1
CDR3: CASSGAGISSADTQYF
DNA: TGCGCCAGCAGTGGGGCAGGAATTTCTAGCGCAGATACGCAGTATTTT

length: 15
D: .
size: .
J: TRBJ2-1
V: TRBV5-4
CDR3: CASSGGGNKVGEQFF
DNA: TGTGCCAGCAGCGGAGGAGGCAATAAAGTGGGTGAGCAGTTCTTC

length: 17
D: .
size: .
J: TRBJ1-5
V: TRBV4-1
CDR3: CASSHPRDTEGDQPQHF
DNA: TGCGCCAGCAGCCATCCCCGGGACACTGAGGGAGATCAGCCCCAGCATTTT

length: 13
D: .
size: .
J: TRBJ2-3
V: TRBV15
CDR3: CATSPPHTDTQYF
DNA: TGTGCCACCAGCCCCCCGCACACAGATACGCAGTATTTT

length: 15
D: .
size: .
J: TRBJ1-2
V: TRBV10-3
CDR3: CAISESAVKNYGYTF
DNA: TGTGCCATCAGTGAGTCGGCGGTGAAGAACTATGGCTACACCTTC

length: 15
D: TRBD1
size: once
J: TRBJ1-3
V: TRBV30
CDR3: CAWRAGTVSGNTIYF
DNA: TGTGCCTGGAGGGCCGGGACAGTTTCTGGAAACACCATATATTTT

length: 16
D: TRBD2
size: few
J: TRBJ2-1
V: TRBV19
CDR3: CASSLQTSGRGREQFF
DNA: TGTGCCAGTAGTCTCCAGACTAGCGGGAGGGGCAGGGAGCAGTTCTTC

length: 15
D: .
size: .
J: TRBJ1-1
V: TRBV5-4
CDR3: CASSLEGRRYTEAFF
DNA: TGTGCCAGCAGCTTGGAGGGCAGGAGATACACTGAAGCTTTCTTT

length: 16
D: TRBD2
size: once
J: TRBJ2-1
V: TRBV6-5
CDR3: CASSYSMASGNNEQFF
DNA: TGTGCCAGCAGTTACTCGATGGCTAGCGGGAACAATGAGCAGTTCTTC

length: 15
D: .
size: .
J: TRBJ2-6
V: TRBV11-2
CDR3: CASSLTGDGANVLTF
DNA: TGTGCCAGCAGCTTGACGGGCGACGGGGCCAACGTCCTGACTTTC

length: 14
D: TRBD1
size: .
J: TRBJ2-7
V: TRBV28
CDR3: CASKYTGGVYEQYF
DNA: TGTGCCAGCAAATATACAGGGGGAGTCTACGAGCAGTACTTC

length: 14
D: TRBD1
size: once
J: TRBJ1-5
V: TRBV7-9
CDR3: CASSGDRGNQPQHF
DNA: TGTGCCAGCAGCGGGGACAGGGGGAATCAGCCCCAGCATTTT

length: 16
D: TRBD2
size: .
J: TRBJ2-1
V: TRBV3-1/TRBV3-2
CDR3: CASSQAGTRGINEQFF
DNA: TGTGCCAGCAGCCAAGCCGGGACTAGGGGCATCAATGAGCAGTTCTTC

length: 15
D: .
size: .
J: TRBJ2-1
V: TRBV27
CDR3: CASSSGTYSYNEQFF
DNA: TGTGCCAGCAGTTCCGGGACCTACTCCTACAATGAGCAGTTCTTC

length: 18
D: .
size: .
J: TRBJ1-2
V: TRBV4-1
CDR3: CASSQDGFGSRSNYGYTF
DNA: TGCGCCAGCAGCCAAGATGGGTTCGGGAGCCGATCTAACTATGGCTACACCTTC

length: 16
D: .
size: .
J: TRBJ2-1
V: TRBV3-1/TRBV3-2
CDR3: CASSQDKVSSYNEQFF
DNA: TGTGCCAGCAGCCAAGATAAGGTCTCCTCCTACAATGAGCAGTTCTTC

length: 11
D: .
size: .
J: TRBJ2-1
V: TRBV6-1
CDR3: CASSESGEQFF
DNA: TGTGCCAGCAGTGAGAGCGGGGAGCAGTTCTTC

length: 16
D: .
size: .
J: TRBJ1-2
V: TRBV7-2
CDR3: CASSTDVGLGGFGYTF
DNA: TGTGCCAGCAGTACCGATGTCGGGCTCGGGGGGTTTGGCTACACCTTC

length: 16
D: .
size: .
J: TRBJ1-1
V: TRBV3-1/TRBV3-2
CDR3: CASSQVEGIGNTEAFF
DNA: TGTGCCAGCAGCCAAGTAGAAGGGATTGGGAACACTGAAGCTTTCTTT

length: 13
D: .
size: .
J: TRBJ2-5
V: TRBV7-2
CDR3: CASSLRVQETQYF
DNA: TGTGCCAGCAGCTTGCGGGTTCAAGAGACCCAGTACTTC

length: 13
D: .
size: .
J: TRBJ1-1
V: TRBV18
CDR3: CASSPGPNTEAFF
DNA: TGTGCCAGCTCCCCGGGACCGAACACTGAAGCTTTCTTT

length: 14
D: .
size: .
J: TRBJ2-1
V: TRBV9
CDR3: CASSVQSDPLQQFF
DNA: TGTGCCAGCAGCGTTCAATCGGACCCCCTCCAGCAGTTCTTC

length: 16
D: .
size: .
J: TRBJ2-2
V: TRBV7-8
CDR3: CASSPSRNRVAGELFF
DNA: TGTGCCAGCAGCCCCAGTAGGAATAGGGTGGCCGGGGAGCTGTTTTTT

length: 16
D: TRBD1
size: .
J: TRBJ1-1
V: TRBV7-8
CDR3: CASSTTPTGGNTEAFF
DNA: TGTGCCAGCAGCACCACGCCGACAGGGGGTAATACTGAAGCTTTCTTT

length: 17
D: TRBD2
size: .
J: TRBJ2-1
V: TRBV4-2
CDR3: CASSQDPGLAGNNEQFF
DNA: TGTGCCAGCAGCCAAGATCCGGGACTAGCGGGGAACAATGAGCAGTTCTTC

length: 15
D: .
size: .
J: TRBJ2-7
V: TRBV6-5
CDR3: CASSYSGDPSYEQYF
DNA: TGTGCCAGCAGTTACTCTGGAGACCCCAGCTACGAGCAGTACTTC

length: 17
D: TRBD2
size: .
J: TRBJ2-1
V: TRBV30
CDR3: CAWSLPKERGGYNEQFF
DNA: TGTGCCTGGAGTCTGCCTAAAGAGCGGGGGGGATACAATGAGCAGTTCTTC